These 13 T cell receptor beta chains were sequenced from one sample in a study of T cell repertoires in cytomegalovirus infection. Via MiXCR, TCRdb re-called the reads, giving one row per CDR3 protein. The top ten hold 10% of the sample, which has almost 500,000 distinct CDR3 sequences, about 11% seen once. Source material: PBMCs. These receptors all come from a human donor in good health (CMV status not recorded). Some clones in this sample may be carry-over from other donors' samples.

This clonotype was recorded many times. The chain combines TRBV28 with TRBJ1-6; D gene unclear. Trimming cost V 5 bases and J 7 bases, with 12 bases left between them. The germline CDR1 and CDR2 sequences are MDHEN and SYDVKM. The CDR3 runs 14 residues. The CDR3, as DNA: TGTGCCAGCAGTCCCTATCGATCAAATTCACCCCTCCACTTT. It is translated as CASSPYRSNSPLHF. The full variable domain, completed using reference TRBV28 and TRBJ1-6, is DVKVTQSSRYLVKRTGEKVFLECVQDMDHENMFWYRQDPGLGLRLIYFSYDVKMKEKGDIPEGYSVSREKKERFSLILESASTNQTSMYLCASSPYRSNSPLHFGNGTRLTVT.

The table lists this clonotype with many counts. The chain carries TRBV6-5 and TRBJ2-7; TRBD2 matches 7 bases. V trimming: 4 bases; J trimming: 9 bases; junction bases outside the gene matches: 12. Germline CDR1 and CDR2: MNHEY and SVGAGI. CDR3 length equals 14 residues. The CDR3 sequence is CASSFVGLVGTQYF. The CDR3 bases are TGTGCCAGCAGTTTCGTCGGACTAGTGGGTACGCAGTACTTC.

Many counts were recorded for this clonotype. This sequence joins TRBV23-1 and TRBJ2-2, with D perhaps assigned TRBD1 or TRBD2 (5 bases each). TRBV23-1 qualifies as an ORF whose function is uncertain. The CDR3 totals 15 residues. Trimming shortened V by 4 bases and J by 2 bases, and 11 bases separated the two germline ends. DNA for the CDR3: TGCGCCAGCAGTCGGGGACCAGGAAACACCGGGGAGCTGTTTTTT. It codes for CASSRGPGNTGELFF.

The rearrangement joins TRBV15 to TRBJ1-5; 12 nucleotides align to TRBD1. V was clipped by 3 bases and J by 2 bases; unmatched bases: 8. CDR1 and CDR2 from the germline V gene are LNHNV and YYDKDF (reference sequence). This CDR3 is 18 amino acids long. CDR3 coding DNA: TGTGCCACCAGCAGCGGGACAGGGGGCTGGAGGGGCAATCAGCCCCAGCATTTT. Translation gives CATSSGTGGWRGNQPQHF. The complete variable domain, with remaining parts taken from reference TRBV15 and TRBJ1-5, reads DAMVIQNPRYQVTQFGKPVTLSCSQTLNHNVMYWYQQKSSQAPKLLFHYYDKDFNNEADTPDNFQSRRPNTSFCFLDIRSPGLGDTAMYLCATSSGTGGWRGNQPQHFGDGTRLSIL.

J is TRBJ2-1 and V is TRBV3-1; D gene ambiguous. Germline assignment: CDR1 LGHDT and CDR2 YNNKEL (reference sequence). V dropped 4 bases and J dropped 7 bases, with 14 bases sitting between them. The CDR3 covers 14 residues. CDR3 region: CASSPAPVGNEQFF. The CDR3 DNA is TGTGCCAGCAGCCCCGCCCCGGTTGGGAATGAGCAGTTCTTC.

The chain carries TRBV19 and TRBJ2-1, with 7 bases fitting TRBD1. Germline-derived CDR1 and CDR2 are LNHDA and SQIVND (reference sequence). The trim removed 9 bases at V and 7 bases at J, leaving 12 bases unmatched. The CDR3 covers 14 residues. The CDR3 region is CASSTGFFLNEQFF. As DNA, the CDR3 is TGTGCCAGCTCGACAGGGTTCTTTCTGAATGAGCAGTTCTTC.

This clonotype was counted many times. The rearrangement links TRBV5-1 to TRBJ2-1, with D possibly TRBD2 on 5 matching bases. The germline V gene encodes CDR1 SGHRS and CDR2 YFSETQ. The CDR3 runs to 14 residues. V was clipped by 2 bases and J by 7 bases, with 13 bases between them. The CDR3 DNA is TGCGCCAGCAGCTTTACGGCCGGGATGAATGAGCAGTTCTTC. Protein sequence: CASSFTAGMNEQFF.

This clonotype was picked up many times. The chain carries TRBV7-2 and TRBJ1-6; D not certain. V was pared by 8 bases and J by 10 bases, with 12 bases between. The CDR3 consists of 12 residues. Germline V gives CDR1 SGHTA, CDR2 FQGNSA. CDR3 residues: CASSPAGSPLHF. The CDR3 nucleotides are TGTGCCAGCTCCCCGGCAGGATCACCCCTCCACTTT. The full variable domain, rest sourced from reference TRBV7-2 and TRBJ1-6, is GAGVSQSPSNKVTEKGKDVELRCDPISGHTALYWYRQSLGQGLEFLIYFQGNSAPDKSGLPSDRFSAERTGGSVSTLTIQRTQQEDSAVYLCASSPAGSPLHFGNGTRLTVT.

This clonotype turned up a few times. This chain joins TRBV24-1 and TRBJ2-1; TRBD2 matches 7 bases. The CDR3 runs to 18 residues. Germline lookup yields CDR1 KGHDR and CDR2 SFDVKD. After removal of 0 bases from V and 6 bases from J, the junction contained 13 bases not matched to a gene. The CDR3 spells CATSDLGNGEGPGNEQFF. CDR3 in DNA: TGTGCCACCAGTGATTTGGGGAACGGGGAGGGCCCGGGCAATGAGCAGTTCTTC.

In its sample, this clonotype was seen a few times. V is TRBV20-1 and J is TRBJ1-1, with D perhaps matching TRBD1 (5 bases). The germline V gene has CDR1 DFQATT and CDR2 SNEGSKA (reference sequence). Trimming shortened V by 3 bases and J by 3 bases, and 14 bases separated the two germline ends. The CDR3 totals 14 residues. The chain's CDR3 is CSASQGAGYTEAFF. The CDR3 DNA reads as TGCAGTGCTAGTCAAGGGGCAGGATACACTGAAGCTTTCTTT.

The chain uses TRBV5-1 and TRBJ2-5; TRBD1 matches at 9 bases. The CDR3 has 16 amino acids. CDR1 SGHRS and CDR2 YFSETQ come from the germline V gene. With V trimmed by 4 bases and J by 5 bases, 12 bases remained unmatched. The CDR3 loop is CASSLSGTGYGETQYF. For the CDR3, the DNA is TGCGCCAGCAGCCTATCCGGGACAGGGTATGGGGAGACCCAGTACTTC.

At least ten counts were recorded for this clonotype. This CDR3 is CASSLADPRSGGAFF. CDR3 in DNA: TGTGCCAGCAGCTTGGCAGATCCCAGGAGTGGGGGAGCTTTCTTT. The genes are TRBV5-5 and TRBJ1-1, with a weak D call TRBD1 (5 bases). The CDR3 has 15 amino acids. The V gene's germline CDR1 is SGHKS and CDR2 YYEKEE (reference sequence). Deletions cut 0 bases from V and 10 bases from J, with 19 bases between. Filled out from reference TRBV5-5 and TRBJ1-1, the complete variable domain reads DAGVTQSPTHLIKTRGQQVTLRCSPISGHKSVSWYQQVLGQGPQFIFQYYEKEERGRGNFPDRFSARQFPNYSSELNVNALLLGDSALYLCASSLADPRSGGAFFGQGTRLTVV.

This clonotype was counted ten times or more. V and J are TRBV4-1 and TRBJ1-2; a possible D gene is TRBD1 (5 bases). Germline values: CDR1 MGHRA, CDR2 YSYEKL. The V gene lost 4 bases and the J gene lost 6 bases, with 9 bases spanning the gap. CDR3 length: 12 amino acids. CDR3 residues: CASSPDRNGYTF. In nucleotides, the CDR3 is TGCGCCAGCAGCCCCGACAGAAATGGCTACACCTTC.